The clone carrying this T cell receptor beta chain was recorded once. As yet, its antigen is unknown. The investigators reverse transcribed all of the isolated RNA, so they sequenced expressed TCRB transcripts. Assay: immunoSEQ multiplex PCR; the TCRdb copy retains only in-frame clones and omits some. Of 310,000 or so clones in the sample, 9.5% to 12% were seen once. The germline V gene encodes CDR1 KGHSH and CDR2 LQKENI. The CDR3 consists of 16 residues. V lost 0 bases, J lost 4 bases, and 4 bases stayed unmatched. This entry is derived from a study of beta chain features in type 1 diabetes. Study-level results: For patients, the naive, central memory and Treg TCRB repertoires appeared more alike than for healthy donors. PCR might pick shorter templates more often, in the same way for patients and controls. When Type 1 diabetes patients were examined, their TCRB CDR3s proved moderately but significantly shorter in all four CD4+ subsets.

The rearrangement uses TRBV18 and TRBJ2-1; 9 bases fit TRBD2. The sequenced material came from naive CD4+ T cells from blood. This TCR was recovered from a woman in her 30s in good health. The CDR3: CASSPPSSGTYNEQFF. CDR3 bases: TGTGCCAGCTCACCACCGTCTAGCGGGACTTACAATGAGCAGTTCTTC. The entire variable domain, with the rest obtained from reference TRBV18 and TRBJ2-1, is as follows: NAGVMQNPRHLVRRRGQEARLRCSPMKGHSHVYWYRQLPEEGLKFMVYLQKENIIDESGMPKERFSAEFPKEGPSILRIQQVVRGDSAAYFCASSPPSSGTYNEQFFGPGTRLTVL.